The rows below give T cell receptor beta chains drawn from one sample of a study of human T cells and chemical hapten exposure. Using its own MiXCR run on the RACE reads, TCRdb lists one record per CDR3 protein. The sample has 30,000 or so distinct CDR3 sequences; 7.4% are singletons. Sequenced input: whole blood. These receptors all come from a human donor in good health. Some clones in this sample may be carry-over from other donors' samples. Each CDR3 is given with its conserved first and last residue. The D gene is left open where the match is weak. A clone size is listed for some rows: how often the clone was seen (once, few, many), or a class if it is expanded.

>.|many|TRBV20-1|TRBJ2-3
TGCAGTGCTAGTCCCACAGGGACATACACAGATACGCAGTATTTT
CSASPTGTYTDTQYF
>.|many|TRBV6-2/TRBV6-3|TRBJ1-5
TGTGCCAGCAGTTACTCATCCAGGCCGGATCAGCCCCAGCATTTT
CASSYSSRPDQPQHF
>.|few|TRBV18|TRBJ1-1
TGTGCCAGCTCACCGTGGGCAGGGGACACTGAAGCTTTCTTT
CASSPWAGDTEAFF
>.|.|TRBV6-2/TRBV6-3|TRBJ1-1
TGTGCCAGCAGTTATATTATGAACACTGAAGCTTTCTTT
CASSYIMNTEAFF
>TRBD2|medium-sized|TRBV7-8|TRBJ2-7
TGTGCCAGCAGCTTAGCGGGGGGGGGCTCCTACGAGCAGTACTTC
CASSLAGGGSYEQYF
>.|few|TRBV6-6|TRBJ2-3
TGTGCCAGCAGTTCCGAGCGTTCTACGCAGTATTTT
CASSSERSTQYF
>TRBD1|few|TRBV6-1|TRBJ1-6
TGTGCCAGCAGTGACGGGACAGCCCGGCGTTCACCCCTCCACTTT
CASSDGTARRSPLHF
>.|.|TRBV11-2|TRBJ1-1
TGTGCCAGCAGCCAGACGAACACTGAAGCTTTCTTT
CASSQTNTEAFF
>.|many|TRBV7-9|TRBJ2-3
TGTGCCAGCAGCTTAGTGTCGGGGACTAGCACAGATACGCAGTATTTT
CASSLVSGTSTDTQYF
>.|many|TRBV2|TRBJ2-2
TGTGCCAGCAGGATGATAACAGGGCCCGGGGAGCTGTTTTTT
CASRMITGPGELFF
>.|few|TRBV30|TRBJ1-2
TGTGCCTTTTTTAGGCGGGAAGCGAGTGGCTACACCTTC
CAFFRREASGYTF
>.|.|TRBV30|TRBJ1-1
TGTGCCTGGAGTGTATTGAACACTGAAGCTTTCTTT
CAWSVLNTEAFF
>.|many|TRBV5-1|TRBJ1-4
TGCGCCAGCGGGGTTGGAGGCCCTAATGAAAAACTGTTTTTT
CASGVGGPNEKLFF
>TRBD1|few|TRBV29-1|TRBJ1-1
TGCAGCGTTCAGGGGGCGACTGAAGCTTTCTTT
CSVQGATEAFF
>TRBD2|once|TRBV7-2|TRBJ2-5
TGTGCCAGCAGCTTGGGAGGGACTAGCGGGCCGCGGGCCCGGTACTTC
CASSLGGTSGPRARYF
>TRBD1|few|TRBV5-6|TRBJ1-2
TGTGCCAGCAGCCGTGGGACAGGGGAACCGCTCTATGGCTACACCTTC
CASSRGTGEPLYGYTF
>.|many|TRBV2|TRBJ1-1
TGTGCCAGCAGACTGGAGATGAACACTGAAGCTTTCTTT
CASRLEMNTEAFF
>.|few|TRBV7-9|TRBJ1-1
TGTGCCAGCAGCCCTAGGGGGGGGGAGAACACTGAAGCTTTCTTT
CASSPRGGENTEAFF